The clone carrying this TCR beta chain turned up a few times. The antigen remains undetermined. The data were obtained in a study of shared clonotypes between healthy human individuals. V dropped 5 bases and J dropped 9; count of bases not matched to a gene: 3. Germline V gene data show CDR1 as SGHAT and CDR2 as FQNNGV. CDR3 length: 14 residues. Regarding the study as a whole: Naive CD4 clonotypes were shared across several donors at about 5%.

CD45RO-negative, CCR7-positively selected cells formed the naive CD8 fraction, excluding terminally differentiated effector memory CD45RA+ cells. Genomic DNA of every subset was divided equally among multiple immunoSEQ plates. Each PCR replicate from the sorted subsets contained around 200 ng DNA, which is about 31,000 T cell genomes. As processed by the authors: ImmunoSEQ sequences covered only the junction and lacked quality scores; filtering therefore differed. Clones were read by immunoSEQ multiplex PCR, and TCRdb kept only the in-frame ones, dropping some. The V and J calls and clone size are taken from that table; D and trimming were inferred from the DNA. The sample lists 1.5 million to 2.5 million clones; roughly 94% were seen once.

This chain uses TRBV11-2 with TRBJ1-6, with TRBD1 identical over 11 bases. The source of this sequence is a man aged 18-30 years in good health. The sample comprised naive CD8+ T cells sorted from blood. CDR3: CASSPGQGVSPLHF. In nucleotides, the CDR3 is TGTGCCAGCAGCCCGGGACAGGGGGTTTCACCCCTCCACTTT.